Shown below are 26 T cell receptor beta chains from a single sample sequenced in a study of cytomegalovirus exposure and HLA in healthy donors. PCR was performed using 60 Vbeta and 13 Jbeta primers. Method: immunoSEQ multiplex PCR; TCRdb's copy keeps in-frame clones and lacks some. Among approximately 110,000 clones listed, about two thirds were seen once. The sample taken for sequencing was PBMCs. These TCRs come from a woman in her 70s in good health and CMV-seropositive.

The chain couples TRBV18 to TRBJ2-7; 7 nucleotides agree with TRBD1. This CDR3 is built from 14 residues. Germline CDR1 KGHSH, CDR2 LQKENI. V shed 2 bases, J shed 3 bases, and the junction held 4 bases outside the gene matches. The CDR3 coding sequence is TGTGCCAGCTCACCAGATAGACAGGGCTACGAGCAGTACTTC. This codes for CASSPDRQGYEQYF.

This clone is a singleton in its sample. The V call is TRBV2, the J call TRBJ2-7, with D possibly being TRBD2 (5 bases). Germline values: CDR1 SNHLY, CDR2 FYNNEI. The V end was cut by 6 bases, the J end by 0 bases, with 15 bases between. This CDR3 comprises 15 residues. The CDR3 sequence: CASSHRGRDSYEQYF. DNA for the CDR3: TGTGCCAGCAGCCACCGGGGTAGGGACTCCTACGAGCAGTACTTC.

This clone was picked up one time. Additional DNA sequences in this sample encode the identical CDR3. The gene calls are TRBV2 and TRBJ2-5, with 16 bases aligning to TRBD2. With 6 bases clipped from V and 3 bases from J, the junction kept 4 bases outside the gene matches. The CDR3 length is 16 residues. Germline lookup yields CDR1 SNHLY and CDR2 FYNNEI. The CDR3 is CASSPGLAGGEETQYF. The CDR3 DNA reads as TGTGCCAGCAGCCCGGGACTAGCGGGGGGGGAAGAGACCCAGTACTTC.

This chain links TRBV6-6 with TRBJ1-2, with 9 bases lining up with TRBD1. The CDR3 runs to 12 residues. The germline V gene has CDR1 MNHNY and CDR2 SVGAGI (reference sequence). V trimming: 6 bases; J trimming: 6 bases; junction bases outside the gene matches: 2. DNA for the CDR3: TGTGCCAGCAGGGGACAGGGTGATGGCTACACCTTC. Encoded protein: CASRGQGDGYTF.

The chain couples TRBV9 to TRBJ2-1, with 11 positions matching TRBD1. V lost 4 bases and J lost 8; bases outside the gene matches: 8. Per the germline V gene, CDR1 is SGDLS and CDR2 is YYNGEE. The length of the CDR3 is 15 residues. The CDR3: CASSLRGDRGDEQFF. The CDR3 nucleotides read TGTGCCAGCAGCCTAAGGGGGGACAGGGGGGATGAGCAGTTCTTC. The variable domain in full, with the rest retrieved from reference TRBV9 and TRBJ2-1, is DSGVTQTPKHLITATGQRVTLRCSPRSGDLSVYWYQQSLDQGLQFLIQYYNGEERAKGNILERFSAQQFPDLHSELNLSSLELGDSALYFCASSLRGDRGDEQFFGPGTRLTVL.

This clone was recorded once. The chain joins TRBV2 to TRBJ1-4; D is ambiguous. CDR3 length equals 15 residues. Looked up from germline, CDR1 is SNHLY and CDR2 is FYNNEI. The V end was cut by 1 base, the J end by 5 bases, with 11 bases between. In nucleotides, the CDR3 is TGTGCCAGCAGTGAAGAGAGAGTTACCAATGAAAAACTGTTTTTT. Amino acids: CASSEERVTNEKLFF.

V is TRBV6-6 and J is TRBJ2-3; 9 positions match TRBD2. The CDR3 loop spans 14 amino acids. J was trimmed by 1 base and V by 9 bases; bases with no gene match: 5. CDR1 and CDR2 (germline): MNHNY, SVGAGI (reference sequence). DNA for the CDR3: TGTGCCAGTTCTCGACTAGCGGGCACAGATACGCAGTATTTT. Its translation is CASSRLAGTDTQYF.

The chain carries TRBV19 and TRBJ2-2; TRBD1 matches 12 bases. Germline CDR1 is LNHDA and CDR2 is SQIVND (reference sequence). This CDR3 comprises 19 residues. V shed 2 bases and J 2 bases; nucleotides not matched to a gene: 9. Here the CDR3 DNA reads TGTGCCAGTAGTATAATTAGGGGACAGGGGGCCAGTAACACCGGGGAGCTGTTTTTT. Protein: CASSIIRGQGASNTGELFF.

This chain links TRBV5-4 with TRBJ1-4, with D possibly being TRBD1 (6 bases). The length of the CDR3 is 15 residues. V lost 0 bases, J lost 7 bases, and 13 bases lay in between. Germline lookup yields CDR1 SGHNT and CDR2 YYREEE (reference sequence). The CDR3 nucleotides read TGTGCCAGCAGCTTGGCGGGGGGGGCCGGTGAAAAACTGTTTTTT. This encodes CASSLAGGAGEKLFF.

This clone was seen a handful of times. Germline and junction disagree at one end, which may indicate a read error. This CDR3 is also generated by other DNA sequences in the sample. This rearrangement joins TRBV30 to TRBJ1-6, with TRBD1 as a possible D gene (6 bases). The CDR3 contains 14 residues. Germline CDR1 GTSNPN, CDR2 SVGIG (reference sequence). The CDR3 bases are TGTGCCTGGAAAAAGGACAGCAGGAATTCCCCCCTCCACTTT. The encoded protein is CAWKKDSRNSPLHF.

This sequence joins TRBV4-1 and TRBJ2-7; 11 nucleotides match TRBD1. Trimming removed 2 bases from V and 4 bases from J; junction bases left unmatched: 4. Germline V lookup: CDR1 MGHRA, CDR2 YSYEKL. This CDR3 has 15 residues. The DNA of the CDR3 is TGCGCCAGCAGCCAACCGGGACAGGGGGTGTACGAGCAGTACTTC. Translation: CASSQPGQGVYEQYF.

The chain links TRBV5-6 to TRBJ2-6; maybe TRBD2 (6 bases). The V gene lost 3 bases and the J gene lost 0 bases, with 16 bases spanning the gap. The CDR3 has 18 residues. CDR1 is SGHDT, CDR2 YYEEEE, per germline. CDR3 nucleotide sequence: TGTGCCAGCAGCTGGGGGACTGCACTGGGCTCTGGGGCCAACGTCCTGACTTTC. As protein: CASSWGTALGSGANVLTF.

The CDR3 nucleotides read TGTGCCAGCAGCCCCCACAGGGGGCAGGACACTGAAGCTTTCTTT. Its translation is CASSPHRGQDTEAFF. This chain joins TRBV7-9 and TRBJ1-1, with TRBD1 matching over 9 bases. The CDR3 totals 15 residues. Losses at the gene ends were 5 bases for V and 3 bases for J; bases not matched to a gene: 7. Germline V CDR1 and CDR2: SEHNR, FQNEAQ (reference sequence).

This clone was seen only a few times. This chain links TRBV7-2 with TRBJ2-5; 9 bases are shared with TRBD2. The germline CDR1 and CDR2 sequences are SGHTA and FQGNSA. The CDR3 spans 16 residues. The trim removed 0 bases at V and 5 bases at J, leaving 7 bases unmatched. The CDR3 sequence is CASSLAAGGPQETQYF. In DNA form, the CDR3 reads TGTGCCAGCAGCTTAGCGGCGGGGGGGCCTCAGGAGACCCAGTACTTC.

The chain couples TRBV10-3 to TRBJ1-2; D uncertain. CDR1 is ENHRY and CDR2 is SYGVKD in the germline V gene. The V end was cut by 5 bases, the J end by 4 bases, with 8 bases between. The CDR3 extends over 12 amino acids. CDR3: CAISTSSYGYTF. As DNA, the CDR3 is TGTGCCATCAGTACATCTTCCTATGGCTACACCTTC.

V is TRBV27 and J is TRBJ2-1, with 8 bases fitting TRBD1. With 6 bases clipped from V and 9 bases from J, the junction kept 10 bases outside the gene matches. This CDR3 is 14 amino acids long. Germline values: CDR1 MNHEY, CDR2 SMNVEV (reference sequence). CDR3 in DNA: TGTGCCAGCAGCGGACAGGGCCCCTCAGGTGAGCAGTTCTTC. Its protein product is CASSGQGPSGEQFF.

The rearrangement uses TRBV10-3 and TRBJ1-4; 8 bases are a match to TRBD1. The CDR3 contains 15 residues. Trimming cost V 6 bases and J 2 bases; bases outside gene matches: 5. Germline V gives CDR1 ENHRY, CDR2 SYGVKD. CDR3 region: CAIRAGGSTNEKLFF. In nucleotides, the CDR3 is TGTGCCATCAGGGCAGGGGGCTCGACTAATGAAAAACTGTTTTTT.

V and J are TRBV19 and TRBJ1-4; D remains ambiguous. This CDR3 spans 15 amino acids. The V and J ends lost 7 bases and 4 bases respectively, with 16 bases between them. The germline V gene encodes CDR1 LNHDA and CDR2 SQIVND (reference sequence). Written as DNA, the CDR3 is TGTGCCAGTACGGATAAGGCAGCGATTAATGAAAAACTGTTTTTT. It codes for CASTDKAAINEKLFF.

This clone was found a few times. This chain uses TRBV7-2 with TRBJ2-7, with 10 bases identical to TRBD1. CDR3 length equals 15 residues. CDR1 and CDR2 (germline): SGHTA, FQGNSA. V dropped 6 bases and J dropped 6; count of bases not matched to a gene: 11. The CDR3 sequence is CASRLSGTGDREQYF. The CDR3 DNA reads TGTGCCAGCAGATTATCCGGGACAGGGGATCGCGAGCAGTACTTC.

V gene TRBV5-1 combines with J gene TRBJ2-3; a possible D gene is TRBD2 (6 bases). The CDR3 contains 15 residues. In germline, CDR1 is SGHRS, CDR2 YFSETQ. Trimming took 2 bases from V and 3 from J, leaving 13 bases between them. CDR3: CASSFAGTGTDTQYF. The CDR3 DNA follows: TGCGCCAGCAGCTTCGCGGGGACGGGGACAGATACGCAGTATTTT.

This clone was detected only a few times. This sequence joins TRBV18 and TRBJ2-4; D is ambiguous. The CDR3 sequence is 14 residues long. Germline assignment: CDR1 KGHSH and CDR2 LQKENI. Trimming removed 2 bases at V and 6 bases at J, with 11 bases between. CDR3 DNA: TGTGCCAGCTCACCAACGGATCCAGGAAACATTCAGTACTTC. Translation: CASSPTDPGNIQYF.

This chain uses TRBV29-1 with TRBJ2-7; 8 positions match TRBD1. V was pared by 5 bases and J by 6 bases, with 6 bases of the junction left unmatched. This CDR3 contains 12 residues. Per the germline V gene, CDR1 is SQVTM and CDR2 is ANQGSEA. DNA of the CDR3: TGCAGCGTTTCCCAGGGGGCCGGCGAGCAGTACTTC. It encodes CSVSQGAGEQYF.

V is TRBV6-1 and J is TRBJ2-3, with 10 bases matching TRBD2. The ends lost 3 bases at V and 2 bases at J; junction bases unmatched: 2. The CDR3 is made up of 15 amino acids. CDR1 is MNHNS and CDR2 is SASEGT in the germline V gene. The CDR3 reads CASSEGLAPTDTQYF. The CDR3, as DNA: TGTGCCAGCAGTGAGGGACTAGCGCCCACAGATACGCAGTATTTT.

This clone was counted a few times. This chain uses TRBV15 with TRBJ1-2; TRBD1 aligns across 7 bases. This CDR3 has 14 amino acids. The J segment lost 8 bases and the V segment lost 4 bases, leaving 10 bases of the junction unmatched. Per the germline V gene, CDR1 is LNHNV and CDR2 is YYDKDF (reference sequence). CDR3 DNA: TGTGCCACCAGCATTAGACAGGGTGATGGCGGCTACACCTTC. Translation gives CATSIRQGDGGYTF.

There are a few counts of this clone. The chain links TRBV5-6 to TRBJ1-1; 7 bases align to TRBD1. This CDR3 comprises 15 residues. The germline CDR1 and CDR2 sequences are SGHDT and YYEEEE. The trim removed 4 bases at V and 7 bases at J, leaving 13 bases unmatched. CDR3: CASSAPGTVVDEAFF. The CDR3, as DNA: TGTGCCAGCAGCGCTCCCGGGACAGTCGTTGATGAAGCTTTCTTT.

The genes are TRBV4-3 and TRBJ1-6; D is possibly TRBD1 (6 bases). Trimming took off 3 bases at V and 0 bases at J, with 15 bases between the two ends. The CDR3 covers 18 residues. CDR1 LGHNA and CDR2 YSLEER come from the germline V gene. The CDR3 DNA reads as TGCGCCAGCAGCCATGCAGGACAGTCGAGCTCCTATAATTCACCCCTCCACTTT. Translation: CASSHAGQSSSYNSPLHF.